This T cell receptor beta chain was captured by sequencing in a study of cytomegalovirus exposure and HLA in healthy donors. Study background: A prior analysis found 95 million to 140 million unique TCR beta sequences from around 190 million T cells. Study-level findings and limits: One variant, a missense change in DCLRE1C, was linked in a later analysis to TCR beta V- and J-gene trimming. Per a prior analysis, the majority of TCR beta V segments were productive roughly 87% or roughly 30% of the time. Owing to their indistinguishability, certain V segments, notably TRBV6-2 and TRBV6-3, were excluded.

Looked up from germline, CDR1 is SEHNR and CDR2 is FQNEAQ (reference sequence). Trimming removed 5 bases at V and 7 bases at J, with 23 bases between. The CDR3 has 17 residues. This clone was observed many times. The antigen is undetermined. The study ran its PCR with 60 Vbeta and 13 Jbeta primers. Method: immunoSEQ multiplex PCR; TCRdb's copy keeps in-frame clones and lacks some. The repertoire has around 97,000 clones, around a tenth of them found once; the top ten carry about 4.7%. The chain combines TRBV7-9 with TRBJ1-4, with D perhaps TRBD1 (6 bases). Sequencing used PBMCs. This sequence originates from a man aged 45-65 years in good health and CMV-seropositive. CDR3 in amino acids: CASSPDPIQGKGEKLFF. The CDR3, as DNA: TGTGCCAGCAGCCCCGATCCTATACAGGGAAAAGGTGAAAAACTGTTTTTT.